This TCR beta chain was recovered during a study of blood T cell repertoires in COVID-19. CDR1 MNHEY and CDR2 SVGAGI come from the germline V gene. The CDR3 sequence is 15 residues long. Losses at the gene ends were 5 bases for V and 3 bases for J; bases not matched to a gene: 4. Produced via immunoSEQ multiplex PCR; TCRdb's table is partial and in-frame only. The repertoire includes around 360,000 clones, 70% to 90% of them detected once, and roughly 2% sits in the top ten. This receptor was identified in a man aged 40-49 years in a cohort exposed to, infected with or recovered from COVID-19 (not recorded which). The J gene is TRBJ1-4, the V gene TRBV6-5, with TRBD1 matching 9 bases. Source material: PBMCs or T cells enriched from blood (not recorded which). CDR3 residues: CASSTNRGPNEKLFF. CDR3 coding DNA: TGTGCCAGCAGTACAAACAGGGGGCCTAATGAAAAACTGTTTTTT.